One sample yielded the 8 T cell receptor beta chains listed below, sequenced in a study of blood T cell repertoires in COVID-19. TCRdb's table, derived via immunoSEQ multiplex PCR, lists solely in-frame clones and lacks some. The data hold about 140,000 clones, with approximately 86% observed a single time. The source material was peripheral blood. All receptors derive from a woman aged 55-69 years with acute or convalescent COVID-19.

The table lists this clone with a count of one. V is TRBV30 and J is TRBJ1-5; D is undetermined. Germline V gene lookup returns CDR1 GTSNPN and CDR2 SVGIG (reference sequence). V dropped 0 bases and J dropped 4 bases, with 7 bases sitting between them. CDR3 length: 13 amino acids. The CDR3 spells CAWSVVRNQPQHF. The CDR3 DNA follows: TGTGCCTGGAGTGTAGTCAGAAATCAGCCCCAGCATTTT.

The J gene is TRBJ2-1, the V gene TRBV30; maybe TRBD2 (6 bases). From germline, CDR1 is GTSNPN and CDR2 SVGIG (reference sequence). The CDR3 length is 14 residues. V lost 4 bases and J lost 6, with 16 bases in between. The CDR3 loop reads CAWTGGKLGNEQFF. CDR3 nucleotide sequence: TGTGCCTGGACAGGCGGGAAGTTGGGCAATGAGCAGTTCTTC.

The chain uses TRBV28 and TRBJ2-1; D is possibly TRBD1 (6 bases). Germline CDR1 reads MDHEN; CDR2 reads SYDVKM. V was cut by 1 base and J by 5 bases, with 12 bases left in between. The CDR3 length is 15 residues. CDR3 DNA sequence: TGTGCCAGCAGTTTATACGGGACAACCCACAATGAGCAGTTCTTC. Its protein is CASSLYGTTHNEQFF.

The J gene is TRBJ2-7, the V gene TRBV10-3, with TRBD2 identical over 11 bases. Trimming removed 6 bases from V and 5 bases from J; junction bases left unmatched: 6. The CDR3 has 14 amino acids. The germline CDR1 and CDR2 sequences are ENHRY and SYGVKD. The CDR3 coding sequence is TGTGCCATCAGCCTGGGACTAGCGGCCCACGAGCAGTACTTC. The encoded protein is CAISLGLAAHEQYF.

This clone was detected only once. This rearrangement joins TRBV4-3 to TRBJ1-1, with D possibly matching TRBD1 (5 bases). This CDR3 has 19 amino acids. V was trimmed by 0 bases and J by 3 bases, leaving 23 bases between them. Looked up from germline, CDR1 is LGHNA and CDR2 is YSLEER. The CDR3 nucleotides read TGCGCCAGCAGCCAAGATTCAGTCTCCGATGTCCGGGGGGACACTGAAGCTTTCTTT. Protein sequence: CASSQDSVSDVRGDTEAFF.

CDR3 region: CASSLYGGPPYEQYF. The CDR3 DNA follows: TGTGCCAGCAGCTTATACGGGGGGCCCCCCTACGAGCAGTACTTC. The V call is TRBV11-2, the J call TRBJ2-7, with a tentative D call TRBD2 (7 bases). This CDR3 is built from 15 residues. Trimming pared 2 bases from V and 2 bases from J, leaving 13 bases between. Germline-derived CDR1 and CDR2 are SGHAT and FQNNGV.

The rearrangement joins TRBV6-5 to TRBJ1-6; 7 positions agree with TRBD1. V was pared by 7 bases and J by 6 bases, with 9 bases of the junction left unmatched. CDR1 is MNHEY, CDR2 SVGAGI, per germline. The CDR3 runs to 15 residues. DNA of the CDR3: TGTGCCAGCACCCCGGGACAGCTTGTTAATTCACCCCTCCACTTT. As protein: CASTPGQLVNSPLHF.

CDR3 nucleotide sequence: TGTGCCAGCAGCTTTGACGGTGAAAGGGGTCTCTATGGCTACACCTTC. Its translation: CASSFDGERGLYGYTF. The gene calls are TRBV7-9 and TRBJ1-2; D perhaps matches TRBD1 (5 bases). CDR1 and CDR2 (germline): SEHNR, FQNEAQ (reference sequence). The CDR3 contains 16 residues. V lost 3 bases, J lost 4 bases, and 18 bases lay in between.